The 26 T cell receptor beta chains below come from one sample, sequenced in a study of T cell repertoires in cytomegalovirus infection (dated by TCRdb to between 2018 and 2020). Sequencing was carried out with an Illumina HiSeq 1500. TCRdb's own reprocessing of the public reads used fastp at Q25 and MiXCR and kept productive beta chains. CDR3 protein duplicates are merged, each entry listing the most common genes and DNA. Present in this sample are roughly 280,000 distinct CDR3 sequences, over 8% of which were seen just once. The top ten clonotypes cover roughly 16% of the sample. The sample taken for sequencing was PBMCs. These receptors were taken from a human donor in good health (CMV status not recorded). Some clones in this sample may be carry-over from other donors' samples.

This clonotype occurred a few times. The genes are TRBV6-2 or TRBV6-3 and TRBJ2-1, with 7 bases fitting TRBD2. J lost 5 bases, V lost 5 bases, and 9 bases had no gene match. The length of the CDR3 is 15 residues. Germline V gives CDR1 MNHEY, CDR2 SVGEGT. This CDR3 is CASSQSGRPNNEQFF. The CDR3 region has the DNA TGTGCCAGCAGTCAATCCGGGAGGCCCAACAATGAGCAGTTCTTC.

Many counts were recorded for this clonotype. The V and J genes are TRBV7-2 and TRBJ1-1, with D possibly TRBD1 on 6 matching bases. The length of the CDR3 is 14 residues. The germline V and J ends were trimmed by 1 base and 5 bases, with 11 bases remaining between them. Germline-derived CDR1 and CDR2 are SGHTA and FQGNSA. CDR3 coding DNA: TGTGCCAGCAGCTTAGGGGGGCGAAGGACTGAAGCTTTCTTT. It codes for CASSLGGRRTEAFF.

This clonotype showed up just a few times. The chain employs TRBV28 and TRBJ2-5; D not certain. CDR3 length: 10 amino acids. The germline CDR1 and CDR2 sequences are MDHEN and SYDVKM. Deletions cut 10 bases from V and 5 bases from J, with 8 bases between. In nucleotides, the CDR3 is TGTGCCATAAAGAGGGAGACCCAGTACTTC. This translates into CAIKRETQYF.

The chain employs TRBV28 and TRBJ1-4; possibly TRBD1 for D (5 bases). V lost 3 bases to trimming and J lost 4 bases, with 9 bases between them. Germline lookup yields CDR1 MDHEN and CDR2 SYDVKM. This CDR3 is built from 14 residues. Written as DNA, the CDR3 is TGTGCCAGCAGTTTCGGGGGAAGTAATGAAAAACTGTTTTTT. Encoded protein: CASSFGGSNEKLFF.

The J gene is TRBJ2-7, the V gene TRBV28; D is tentatively TRBD1 or TRBD2 (6 bases each). Germline lookup yields CDR1 MDHEN and CDR2 SYDVKM. The CDR3 loop spans 15 amino acids. V was cut by 7 bases and J by 0 bases, with 16 bases left in between. CDR3 DNA: TGTGCCAGCATTAACCGGGGGCCTGGCTCCTACGAGCAGTACTTC. Its protein is CASINRGPGSYEQYF.

This clonotype was detected a few times. The DNA of the CDR3 is TGCGCCAGCAGCCAAGATACGGGCGGGTCTAACTATGGCTACACCTTC. Its protein product is CASSQDTGGSNYGYTF. This sequence joins TRBV4-1 and TRBJ1-2; D not certain. Trimming cost V 0 bases and J 0 bases, with 11 bases left between them. The CDR3 sequence is 16 residues long. Germline V gene data show CDR1 as MGHRA and CDR2 as YSYEKL.

This clonotype was seen repeatedly, ten times or more. This chain joins TRBV7-2 and TRBJ2-7; TRBD2 agrees at 9 bases. In germline, CDR1 is SGHTA, CDR2 FQGNSA. CDR3 length equals 15 residues. Unmatched junction bases numbered 7, after V lost 3 bases and J lost 4 bases. The CDR3 sequence is CASSLLAGVTYEQYF. CDR3 nucleotides: TGTGCCAGCAGCTTGTTAGCGGGAGTAACTTACGAGCAGTACTTC.

This clonotype was seen at least ten times. The rearrangement links TRBV12-3 or TRBV12-4 to TRBJ2-4; TRBD2 matches 7 bases. The CDR3 totals 16 residues. With V trimmed by 6 bases and J by 8 bases, 16 bases remained unmatched. This chain's CDR3 is CASRPSGGRAVHIQYF. The DNA for the CDR3 is TGTGCCAGCAGACCCTCCGGAGGGAGGGCGGTCCACATTCAGTACTTC.

This clonotype came up many times. This chain links TRBV14 with TRBJ2-3, with TRBD2 matching 13 bases. The CDR3 sequence is 16 residues long. The V and J ends lost 4 bases and 4 bases, in that order; junction bases with no gene match: 5. The germline gives CDR1 SGHDN, CDR2 FVKESK. The CDR3, as DNA: TGTGCCAGCAGCCCCTTCACTAGCGGGAGGGCAGATACGCAGTATTTT. It translates to CASSPFTSGRADTQYF.

Only a few counts were recorded for this clonotype. The V gene is TRBV20-1, the J gene TRBJ1-1; TRBD1 might be the D (5 bases). CDR3 size: 15 residues. The germline V gene has CDR1 DFQATT and CDR2 SNEGSKA (reference sequence). V lost 0 bases to trimming and J lost 0 bases, with 11 bases between them. Written as DNA, the CDR3 is TGCAGTGCTAGAGATTGGCAGGGCCTGAACACTGAAGCTTTCTTT. Amino acids: CSARDWQGLNTEAFF.

This clonotype was recorded many times. The rearrangement links TRBV7-2 to TRBJ2-1; D is unresolved. Trimming removed 1 base from V and 4 bases from J, with 5 bases in between. This CDR3 contains 13 residues. Per germline, CDR1 SGHTA and CDR2 FQGNSA. CDR3 DNA sequence: TGTGCCAGCAGCTTAGGAGAATACAATGAGCAGTTCTTC. Translation gives CASSLGEYNEQFF.

This clonotype was detected many times. This rearrangement joins TRBV6-2 or TRBV6-3 to TRBJ1-2, with D perhaps TRBD1 (5 bases). Germline loops: CDR1 MNHEY, CDR2 SVGEGT. Trimming pared 2 bases from V and 7 bases from J, leaving 17 bases between. The CDR3 length is 15 residues. CDR3 DNA: TGTGCCAGCAGTTACGGTCAGGGAAGTGTTCGTGGCTACACCTTC. Protein: CASSYGQGSVRGYTF.

This clonotype has ten or more counts. The rearrangement joins TRBV7-2 to TRBJ2-6; D unresolved. The CDR3 consists of 15 residues. Germline values: CDR1 SGHTA, CDR2 FQGNSA. Trimming removed 1 base from V and 2 bases from J, with 6 bases in between. For the CDR3, the DNA is TGTGCCAGCAGCTTAGAGTCTGCTGGGGCCAACGTCCTGACTTTC. Amino acid sequence: CASSLESAGANVLTF.

In its sample, this clonotype was seen many times. This rearrangement joins TRBV2 to TRBJ1-1; no definite D call. V was clipped by 4 bases and J by 2 bases, with 11 bases between them. This CDR3 is 14 amino acids long. From germline, CDR1 is SNHLY and CDR2 FYNNEI. The CDR3 region is CASSALETNTEAFF. The CDR3 bases are TGTGCCAGCAGTGCCCTAGAAACAAACACTGAAGCTTTCTTT. Using reference TRBV2 and TRBJ1-1 for the parts outside the CDR3, the full variable domain is EPEVTQTPSHQVTQMGQEVILRCVPISNHLYFYWYRQILGQKVEFLVSFYNNEISEKSEIFDDQFSVERPDGSNFTLKIRSTKLEDSAMYFCASSALETNTEAFFGQGTRLTVV.

The chain joins TRBV7-2 to TRBJ2-7; D unresolved. This CDR3 region has 14 residues. Between the trimmed V and J ends, which lost 5 bases and 6 bases, there was a span of 17 bases. Germline V lookup: CDR1 SGHTA, CDR2 FQGNSA. CDR3 DNA sequence: TGTGCCAGCAGCGACCGGAGACTCACCTCCGAGCAGTACTTC. Its protein is CASSDRRLTSEQYF.

Ten or more counts support this clonotype. The chain combines TRBV6-1 with TRBJ1-4; 7 bases are shared with TRBD1. V gave up 9 bases and J gave up 0 bases; unmatched junction bases: 13. Germline V gene data show CDR1 as MNHNS and CDR2 as SASEGT. This CDR3 is built from 17 residues. The CDR3 reads CASGPIQGRTTNEKLFF. The CDR3 DNA is TGTGCCAGTGGCCCTATACAGGGGCGGACAACTAATGAAAAACTGTTTTTT.

On this clonotype itself: This clone may be a read error of a much larger clone one base away. This chain joins TRBV28 and TRBJ1-1; TRBD1 matches at 10 bases. Trimming took 0 bases from V and 5 from J; bases not matched to a gene: 12. The CDR3 has 18 residues. Per the germline V gene, CDR1 is MDHEN and CDR2 is SYDVKM. The CDR3 reads CASSLWIGTGVGDTEAFF. The CDR3 region has the DNA TGTGCCAGCAGTTTATGGATTGGGACAGGGGTCGGGGATACTGAAGCTTTCTTT.

This clonotype was detected many times. The V call is TRBV7-2, the J call TRBJ1-5, with TRBD1 matching over 9 bases. Germline assignment: CDR1 SGHTA and CDR2 FQGNSA. The CDR3 has 15 residues. J was trimmed by 7 bases and V by 1 base; bases with no gene match: 5. DNA of the CDR3: TGTGCCAGCAGCTTAGTTGGGACAGGGAACCAGCCCCAGCATTTT. It yields the protein CASSLVGTGNQPQHF.

This clonotype was found a few times. The chain combines TRBV24-1 with TRBJ2-5; D remains ambiguous. Germline V lookup: CDR1 KGHDR, CDR2 SFDVKD. With 3 bases removed from V and 5 bases from J, the gap between germline ends came to 6 bases. The CDR3 has 12 residues. The chain's CDR3 is CATSDVRETQYF. The CDR3 bases are TGTGCCACCAGTGATGTCAGGGAGACCCAGTACTTC.

The chain links TRBV20-1 to TRBJ1-5, with 7 bases that match TRBD1. Germline V gene lookup returns CDR1 DFQATT and CDR2 SNEGSKA (reference sequence). Trimming cost V 1 base and J 0 bases; bases outside gene matches: 3. CDR3 length equals 15 residues. CDR3 sequence: CSARGQGLSNQPQHF. The DNA for the CDR3 is TGCAGTGCTAGAGGACAGGGTCTTAGCAATCAGCCCCAGCATTTT.

This clonotype was detected ten times or more. This rearrangement joins TRBV11-3 to TRBJ2-5, with 12 bases that match TRBD2. CDR1 and CDR2 (germline): SGHNT, YENEEA. There are 16 residues in the CDR3. The ends lost 5 bases at V and 5 bases at J; junction bases unmatched: 9. CDR3 coding DNA: TGTGCCAGCAGCCCCTCGACTAGCGGGGGAGTGGAGACCCAGTACTTC. Translating it yields CASSPSTSGGVETQYF. Looking up the rest from reference TRBV11-3 and TRBJ2-5 gives the full variable domain: EAGVVQSPRYKIIEKKQPVAFWCNPISGHNTLYWYLQNLGQGPELLIRYENEEAVDDSQLPKDRFSAERLKGVDSTLKIQPAELGDSAVYLCASSPSTSGGVETQYFGPGTRLLVL.

This clonotype was found a few times. The rearrangement links TRBV7-2 to TRBJ2-5, with 8 bases aligning to TRBD1. The V and J ends lost 5 bases and 5 bases, in that order; junction bases with no gene match: 7. The CDR3 has 14 residues. Germline CDR1 reads SGHTA; CDR2 reads FQGNSA. This CDR3 is CASSRGQGLETQYF. The CDR3 nucleotides are TGTGCCAGCAGCCGAGGACAGGGTTTGGAGACCCAGTACTTC. The entire variable domain, with the rest obtained from reference TRBV7-2 and TRBJ2-5, is as follows: GAGVSQSPSNKVTEKGKDVELRCDPISGHTALYWYRQSLGQGLEFLIYFQGNSAPDKSGLPSDRFSAERTGGSVSTLTIQRTQQEDSAVYLCASSRGQGLETQYFGPGTRLLVL.

This clonotype has a count of ten or more. V is TRBV6-2 or TRBV6-3 and J is TRBJ2-2, with D perhaps matching TRBD1 (5 bases). The length of the CDR3 is 15 residues. Germline V gene lookup returns CDR1 MNHEY and CDR2 SVGEGT. The ends were cut back, 6 bases at V and 4 bases at J, with 15 bases in the middle. In DNA form, the CDR3 reads TGTGCCAGCAGACCTACAGGTTTTGTCACCGGGGAGCTGTTTTTT. This codes for CASRPTGFVTGELFF.

This clonotype was counted many times. The V and J genes are TRBV7-2 and TRBJ2-1, with a possible D match to TRBD2 (5 bases). The germline gives CDR1 SGHTA, CDR2 FQGNSA. V was shortened by 5 bases and J by 0 bases, with 14 bases between the two germline ends. The CDR3 has 16 residues. The CDR3 DNA reads TGTGCCAGCAGCCTTTCTTTAGCGAGCTCCTACAATGAGCAGTTCTTC. Translation: CASSLSLASSYNEQFF.

At least ten counts were recorded for this clonotype. J is TRBJ1-3 and V is TRBV7-2; the match to TRBD1 covers 7 bases. Germline V gene sequence: CDR1 SGHTA, CDR2 FQGNSA. The CDR3 sequence is 15 residues long. The junction had 5 bases not matched to a gene; V was cut back by 4 bases and J by 2 bases. The CDR3 DNA follows: TGTGCCAGCAGCTACAGGGGATCCCCTGGAAACACCATATATTTT. Encoded protein: CASSYRGSPGNTIYF.

This clonotype has a count of ten or more. The rearrangement joins TRBV7-9 to TRBJ1-6; TRBD1 matches 8 bases. In germline, CDR1 is SEHNR, CDR2 FQNEAQ (reference sequence). Unmatched junction bases numbered 7, after V lost 4 bases and J lost 5 bases. The CDR3 length is 16 residues. As DNA, the CDR3 is TGTGCCAGCAGCTCAGCAGGGGGCATGGATAATTCACCCCTCCACTTT. This codes for CASSSAGGMDNSPLHF.